These T cell receptor beta chains were read from a single sample in a study of post-analysis software for immune sequencing data. Each CDR3 protein is one row after TCRdb ran MiXCR on the PCR reads. Among about 620,000 distinct CDR3 sequences listed, 44% were seen once. The material sequenced was blood. These receptors originate from a girl aged 10 to 17 with multiple sclerosis. Both conserved end residues are part of each CDR3. Fields, in order: V gene, clone size, J gene, D gene, CDR3 DNA, CDR3 protein. D genes are given only for firm matches. Clone size is given for some rows only: seen once, a few or many times, or a class if the clone is expanded.

>TRBV4-1|-|TRBJ2-3|TRBD2
TGCGCCAGCAGCCATAGGGGCGGGAGAACGCAGTATTTT
CASSHRGGRTQYF
>TRBV4-1|few|TRBJ1-1|-
TGCGCCAGCAGCCAAGGGTCCAGCACAGGCCCCTCAATGAACACTGAAGCTTTCTTT
CASSQGSSTGPSMNTEAFF
>TRBV7-2|-|TRBJ1-2|TRBD1
TGTGCCAGCAGCTCGTATGTGGGACAGGACGATGGCTACACCTTC
CASSSYVGQDDGYTF
>TRBV2|-|TRBJ2-5|-
TGTGCCACCAGTGAGGCGGGAACGGCGGGTGGGGAGACCCAGTACTTC
CATSEAGTAGGETQYF
>TRBV12-3/TRBV12-4|-|TRBJ2-1|-
TGTGCCAGCAGTCCGGGACTCACCAGTCTCTACAATGAGCAGTTCTTC
CASSPGLTSLYNEQFF
>TRBV6-5|-|TRBJ1-1|-
TGTGCCAGCAGGGCGGGACTGGGTACTGAAGCTTTCTTT
CASRAGLGTEAFF
>TRBV11-1|-|TRBJ1-2|-
TGTGCCAGCAGCCCAGACAGCTACAGCTATGGCTACACCTTC
CASSPDSYSYGYTF
>TRBV20-1|few|TRBJ2-7|-
TGCAGTGCTAGGGAGCTAGTCTCCTACGAGCAGTACTTC
CSARELVSYEQYF
>TRBV3-1|-|TRBJ2-7|-
TGTGCCAGCAGCCAAGTCAACTCCTACGAGCAGTACTTC
CASSQVNSYEQYF
>TRBV4-1|-|TRBJ2-7|-
TGCGCCAGCAGCCAAGATGTAAACAGCCTACTCTTAGGGCAGTACTTC
CASSQDVNSLLLGQYF